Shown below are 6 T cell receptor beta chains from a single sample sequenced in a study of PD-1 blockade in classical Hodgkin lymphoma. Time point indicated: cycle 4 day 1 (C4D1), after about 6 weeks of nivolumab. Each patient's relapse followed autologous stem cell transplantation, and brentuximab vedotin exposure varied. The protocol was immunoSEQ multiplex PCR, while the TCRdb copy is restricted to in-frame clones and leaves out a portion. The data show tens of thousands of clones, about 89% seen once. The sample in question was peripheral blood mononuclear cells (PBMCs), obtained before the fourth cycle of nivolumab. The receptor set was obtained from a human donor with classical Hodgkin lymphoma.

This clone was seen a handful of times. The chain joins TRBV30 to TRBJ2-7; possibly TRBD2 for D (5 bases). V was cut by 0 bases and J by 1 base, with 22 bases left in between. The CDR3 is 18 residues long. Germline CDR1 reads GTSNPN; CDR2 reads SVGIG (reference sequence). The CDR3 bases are TGTGCCTGGAGTGTACTCGGTCGTTTCGGGGATCCATCCTACGAGCAGTACTTC. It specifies CAWSVLGRFGDPSYEQYF.

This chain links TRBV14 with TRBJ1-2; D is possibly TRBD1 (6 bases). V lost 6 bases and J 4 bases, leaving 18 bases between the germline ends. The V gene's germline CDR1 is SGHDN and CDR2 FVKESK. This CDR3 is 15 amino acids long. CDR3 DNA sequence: TGTGCCAGCAGGAAGACAGGTGTCGATCCCTATGGCTACACCTTC. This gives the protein CASRKTGVDPYGYTF.

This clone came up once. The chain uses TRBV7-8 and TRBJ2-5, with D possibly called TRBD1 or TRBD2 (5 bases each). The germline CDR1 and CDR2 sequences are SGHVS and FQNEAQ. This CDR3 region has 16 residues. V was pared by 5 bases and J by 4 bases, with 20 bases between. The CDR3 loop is CASSPMYRDGTETQYF. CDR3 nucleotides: TGTGCCAGCAGCCCGATGTACCGGGACGGAACAGAGACCCAGTACTTC.

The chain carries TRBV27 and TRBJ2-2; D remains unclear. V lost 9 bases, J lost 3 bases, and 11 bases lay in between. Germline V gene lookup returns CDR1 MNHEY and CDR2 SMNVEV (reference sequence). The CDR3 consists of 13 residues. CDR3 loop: CARPTFYTGELFF. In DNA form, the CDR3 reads TGTGCCAGGCCGACTTTCTACACCGGGGAGCTGTTTTTT.

The DNA of the CDR3 is TGTGCCAGCAGTGAAGGAGGGGGCTCACCCCTCCACTTT. Its translation is CASSEGGGSPLHF. The gene calls are TRBV2 and TRBJ1-6, with 7 bases matching TRBD1. Looked up from germline, CDR1 is SNHLY and CDR2 is FYNNEI. This CDR3 contains 13 residues. J lost 10 bases, V lost 1 base, and 1 base had no gene match. Full variable domain (missing parts from reference TRBV2 and TRBJ1-6): EPEVTQTPSHQVTQMGQEVILRCVPISNHLYFYWYRQILGQKVEFLVSFYNNEISEKSEIFDDQFSVERPDGSNFTLKIRSTKLEDSAMYFCASSEGGGSPLHFGNGTRLTVT.

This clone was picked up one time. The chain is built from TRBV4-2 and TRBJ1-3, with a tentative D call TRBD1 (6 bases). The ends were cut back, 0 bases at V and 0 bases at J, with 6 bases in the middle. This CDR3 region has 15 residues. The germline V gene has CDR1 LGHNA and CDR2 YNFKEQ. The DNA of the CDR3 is TGTGCCAGCAGCCAAGACAGGGGCTCTGGAAACACCATATATTTT. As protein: CASSQDRGSGNTIYF.